This TCR beta chain was sequenced during a study of blood T cells in healthy people across ages. General observations from the study: Underestimates were what the diversity estimates from one million T cells were considered to be.

Healthy Caucasians from Russia aged about 6 to 95 served as donors. As for this clonotype: Its antigen is not identified.

This CDR3 comprises 13 residues. V lost 8 bases to trimming and J lost 0 bases, with 10 bases between them. Then a second PCR, running roughly 7 to 11 cycles, was carried out with a sample-barcoded 5' primer and a J-beta primer mix. Template switching added a 12-random-nucleotide identifier to every cDNA molecule. There were at least 3 million CDR3-containing paired-end reads obtained from each sample. TCRdb reprocessed the 5' RACE reads via MiXCR and lists one record per CDR3 protein. Among about 2 million distinct CDR3 sequences, 40% to 55% were seen once, and the ten largest hold approximately 2.1%.

The chain employs TRBV12-3 or TRBV12-4 and TRBJ2-5; D is unclear. The receptor's source is a woman aged 40 to 55 in good health. Source material: blood. This chain's CDR3 is CASGYRNQETQYF. CDR3 nucleotide sequence: TGTGCCAGCGGTTACAGAAACCAAGAGACCCAGTACTTC.